This T cell receptor beta chain was identified in a study of blood T cell repertoires in COVID-19. Overall study context: There were acute and convalescent COVID-19 samples, and they came from the United States, Italy and Spain.

In the authors' methods: It was from reference gene primer amplification that nucleated cell counts were estimated. Method: immunoSEQ multiplex PCR; TCRdb's copy keeps in-frame clones and lacks some. That table is the source of V, J and clone size, and D and trimming were worked out from the DNA. The sample includes 40,000 to 55,000 clones, approximately 78% seen only once; the top ten take approximately 5%. Germline assignment: CDR1 MGHRA and CDR2 YSYEKL. CDR3 size: 17 residues. Losses at the gene ends were 2 bases for V and 2 bases for J; bases not matched to a gene: 6. The study recruited people aged about 18 to 90 years across 20 to 30 US areas. Participants' own reports of clinical history determined their cohort assignment.

The chain combines TRBV4-1 with TRBJ2-3, with 11 bases matching TRBD2. The sequence was obtained from a woman in her forties or fifties with acute COVID-19. Sequencing was done on a sample of PBMCs or T cells enriched from blood (not recorded which). The CDR3 region has the DNA TGCGCCAGCAGCCAAAGACTAGCGGGGAAATCCACAGATACGCAGTATTTT. Its translation: CASSQRLAGKSTDTQYF.